The source of this TCR beta chain is a study of persistence of HIV-infected CD4 T cells. On the study more broadly: CD4+ T cells responding to CMV or HIV-1 Gag were isolated. Donors had been on suppressive ART for a median of roughly 8 years.

The libraries were made with immunoSEQ version 4 in survey mode. TCRdb's table, derived via immunoSEQ multiplex PCR, lists solely in-frame clones and lacks some. The sample lists 35,000 to 40,000 clones; around 80% were seen once. The stimulus was lysate of CMV-infected fibroblasts, 8.5 to 10 ug/mL. Memory cells lacking CD40L and CD69 with high CD45RO were sorted. To note about this clone: The antigen is unknown.

The germline gives CDR1 LNHDA, CDR2 SQIVND (reference sequence). The CDR3 loop spans 16 amino acids. Trimming shortened V by 5 bases and J by 5 bases, and 21 bases separated the two germline ends. The study, taken as a whole, reports: Degenerate expanded CDR3beta sequences were enriched among CMV- and Gag-responding cells.

The sequence was collected from an adult man with HIV who was CMV-seropositive. The sequences come from CD4+ T cells sorted from PBMCs after approximately 19-hour stimulation, collected from a patient who received antiretroviral therapy. The V call is TRBV19, the J call TRBJ1-2; D is ambiguous. The CDR3 nucleotides read TGTGCCAGTAGTCCGTTCGGAGTTCGGCCGCCATATGGCTACACCTTC. Residues: CASSPFGVRPPYGYTF.